A single sample gave rise to the 4 T cell receptor beta chains below, sequenced in a study of CD8+ T cells in alopecia areata. TCR sequencing used cDNA made by reverse transcription of extracted RNA. Measured with immunoSEQ multiplex PCR; TCRdb has only the in-frame clones, and not every one. Sampling found 290,000 or so clones, none seen once. Cutaneous lymph nodes were pooled and cells sorted by CD4, CD8alpha, NKG2D, NKG2ACE and more. The sequenced sample was CD4+ T cells sorted from a lymph node. The source is a C3H/HeJ mouse with alopecia areata. Mouse MHC haplotype: H2-k.

Only a few counts were recorded for this clone. Mouse gene names and germline throughout. The read gets to within 4 residues of the CDR3 end, and the germline J gene fills in the rest. The chain combines TRBV5 with TRBJ2-3; 7 bases align to TRBD2. With V trimmed by 0 bases and J by 4 bases, 1 base remained unmatched. The CDR3 spans 14 residues. The germline CDR1 and CDR2 sequences are LGHNA and YNLKQL (reference sequence). The covered CDR3 bases are TGTGCCAGCAGCCAAGACTGGGGGACAGAA. It is translated as CASSQDWGTE. The whole CDR3 sequence is CASSQDWGTETLYF.

This clone was seen a handful of times. The gene symbols are mouse symbols. The CDR3 end falls 3 residues outside the read, so it is completed with the germline J gene. The chain employs TRBV5 and TRBJ1-6, with 7 bases identical to TRBD1. TRBJ1-6 is recorded as an ORF, its role being uncertain. The CDR3 length is 18 residues. J lost 3 bases, V lost 0 bases, and 8 bases had no gene match. The V gene's germline CDR1 is LGHNA and CDR2 YNLKQL (reference sequence). CDR3 DNA (partial): TGTGCCAGCAGCCAAGAGTGGGACAGAAAATACTATAATTCGCCC. Translating it yields CASSQEWDRKYYNSP. The whole CDR3 protein reads CASSQEWDRKYYNSPLYF.

This clone was detected a few times. Genes here carry mouse names. Read coverage stops 4 residues before the CDR3 terminus; the germline J gene supplies the remainder. The rearrangement joins TRBV13-1 to TRBJ1-1; 7 positions match TRBD1. V was pared by 4 bases and J by 4 bases, with 4 bases of the junction left unmatched. The CDR3 has 13 residues. In germline, CDR1 is NSHNY, CDR2 SYGAGN. The DNA read from the CDR3 is TGTGCCAGCAGTAAGGGGGCGGCCACA. It yields the protein CASSKGAAT. The entire CDR3 sequence reads CASSKGAATEVFF.

Worth noting for this clone: Gene names and germline match the mouse. CDR3 protein: CASSDAWTGRNSDYTF. The CDR3 bases that were read are TGTGCCAGCAGTGATGCCTGGACAGGGAGGAACTCC. V gene TRBV13-1 combines with J gene TRBJ1-2, with 8 nucleotides matching TRBD1. The missing CDR3 end, 4 residues past where the read stops, is filled in from the germline J gene. This CDR3 is 16 amino acids long. Germline loops: CDR1 NSHNY, CDR2 SYGAGN. V dropped 0 bases and J dropped 2; count of bases not matched to a gene: 6.